This T cell receptor beta chain is drawn from a study of cytomegalovirus exposure and HLA in healthy donors. Overall study results and limits: Cytomegalovirus-associated TCR beta chains were listed, numbering 150 to 200.

Concerning this clone itself: The antigen is unknown.

CDR1 is SNHLY, CDR2 FYNNEI, per germline. The CDR3 covers 13 residues. V was clipped by 7 bases and J by 4 bases, with 10 bases between them. Both 60 Vbeta primers and 13 Jbeta primers went into the PCR. Some clones are missing from TCRdb's copy, which holds only in-frame ones; the method was immunoSEQ multiplex PCR. In the table there are about 160,000 clones, 85% of which are singletons. The TCR comes from a boy under 10 years old in good health and CMV-seronegative. Input material: PBMCs. The chain recombines TRBV2 with TRBJ1-4; D uncertain. The CDR3 DNA reads as TGTGCCAGCAAAGGGAGCGGTAATGAAAAACTGTTTTTT. Encoded protein: CASKGSGNEKLFF.